Below, 18 T cell receptor beta chains from the same sample are listed, as sequenced in a study of human T cells and chemical hapten exposure. TCRdb reanalysed the RACE reads using MiXCR and keeps one entry per CDR3 protein. The table has about 14,000 distinct CDR3 sequences, about a sixth seen once. The time point: patch test 1, 2 weeks after DPC sensitization. Described treatment: therapeutic diphenylcyclopropenone sensitization with weekly scalp DPC. Sequences were derived from whole blood, sampled in connection with sensitization to the hapten diphenylcyclopropenone (DPC). The receptors stem from a woman aged 25-40 years with alopecia areata. Some clones in this sample may be carry-over from other donors' samples.

This clonotype is medium-sized. The rearrangement uses TRBV2 and TRBJ1-5; D remains unclear. Trimming stripped 4 bases from V and 4 bases from J, with 11 bases between. Germline CDR1 reads SNHLY; CDR2 reads FYNNEI. The CDR3 consists of 14 residues. The CDR3 sequence is CASSVGPANQPQHF. DNA of the CDR3: TGTGCCAGCAGTGTCGGACCCGCGAATCAGCCCCAGCATTTT.

This chain joins TRBV7-2 and TRBJ2-4; 7 nucleotides align to TRBD1. This CDR3 is 14 amino acids long. The ends lost 7 bases at V and 3 bases at J; junction bases unmatched: 6. Germline V gene data show CDR1 as SGHTA and CDR2 as FQGNSA. The CDR3 loop is CASTPGQSKNIQYF. CDR3 sequence (DNA): TGTGCCAGCACGCCGGGACAGAGCAAAAACATTCAGTACTTC.

The rearrangement joins TRBV11-2 to TRBJ2-3; 7 nucleotides agree with TRBD2. V gave up 4 bases and J gave up 0 bases; unmatched junction bases: 13. The CDR3 spans 18 residues. CDR1 and CDR2 (germline): SGHAT, FQNNGV. CDR3 coding DNA: TGTGCCAGCAGCTCAGGACCGGGACTACTAACTAGCACAGATACGCAGTATTTT. Protein product: CASSSGPGLLTSTDTQYF.

In this sample, this clonotype turned up many times. This chain joins TRBV28 and TRBJ1-1, with a possible D match to TRBD1 (5 bases). The V gene lost 3 bases and the J gene lost 4 bases, with 9 bases spanning the gap. Germline V gene lookup returns CDR1 MDHEN and CDR2 SYDVKM. This CDR3 contains 13 residues. CDR3 DNA: TGTGCCAGCAGTTTGCCAGGGCGCACTGAAGCTTTCTTT. Translation gives CASSLPGRTEAFF.

This clonotype was detected many times. This chain links TRBV9 with TRBJ2-3; D remains unclear. The germline V and J ends were trimmed by 1 base and 0 bases, with 9 bases remaining between them. The CDR3 extends over 15 amino acids. Germline loops: CDR1 SGDLS, CDR2 YYNGEE. This CDR3 is CASSVTGGSTDTQYF. CDR3 bases: TGTGCCAGCAGCGTAACCGGCGGTAGCACAGATACGCAGTATTTT.

In this sample, this clonotype turned up a few times. The chain's CDR3 is CASSPGREQFF. CDR3 coding DNA: TGTGCCAGCAGCCCTGGTCGGGAGCAGTTCTTC. This sequence joins TRBV6-2 or TRBV6-3 and TRBJ2-1, with D unclear. This CDR3 region has 11 residues. The V end lost 6 bases, the J end lost 10 bases, and 10 bases lay between the germline ends. Germline lookup yields CDR1 MNHEY and CDR2 SVGEGT.

This clonotype has at least ten counts. This chain uses TRBV27 with TRBJ2-2; D not resolved. Germline V CDR1 and CDR2: MNHEY, SMNVEV (reference sequence). V lost 6 bases, J lost 6 bases, and 14 bases lay in between. The CDR3 consists of 14 residues. DNA of the CDR3: TGTGCCAGCAGGCCTACTGCGGTAGCCGGGGAGCTGTTTTTT. It yields the protein CASRPTAVAGELFF.

This clonotype occurred a few times. The gene calls are TRBV12-3 or TRBV12-4 and TRBJ2-2, with 12 nucleotides matching TRBD2. V lost 5 bases and J lost 5; bases outside the gene matches: 6. CDR3 size: 16 residues. This CDR3 reads CASSRTSGTWTGELFF. DNA for the CDR3: TGTGCCAGCAGTCGGACTAGCGGGACGTGGACCGGGGAGCTGTTTTTT.

This clonotype was counted many times. One end of the junction does not line up with germline, which may come from a read error. This chain connects TRBV12-3 or TRBV12-4 to TRBJ1-5; D remains ambiguous. The CDR3 has 12 residues. CDR3 region: CASSFTREPGNF. As DNA, the CDR3 is TGTGCCAGCAGTTTCACTCGGGAACCCGGGAATTTT.

This clonotype was found many times. The chain uses TRBV7-7 and TRBJ2-1; 9 nucleotides align to TRBD2. Trimming removed 2 bases from V and 9 bases from J; junction bases left unmatched: 8. CDR3 size: 15 residues. In germline, CDR1 is SSHAT, CDR2 FNYEAQ (reference sequence). As DNA, the CDR3 is TGTGCCAGCAGCTTAAATAGCGGGAGCATCAGTGAGCAGTTCTTC. This encodes CASSLNSGSISEQFF.

This chain joins TRBV10-3 and TRBJ1-1; D is unclear. This CDR3 contains 11 residues. V was cut by 5 bases and J by 8 bases, with 9 bases left in between. Germline lookup yields CDR1 ENHRY and CDR2 SYGVKD. The CDR3 nucleotides are TGTGCCATCAGTAACCTGGGCGAAGCTTTCTTT. Its protein product is CAISNLGEAFF.

J is TRBJ2-3 and V is TRBV3-1; TRBD2 is a possible D gene (6 bases). There are 15 residues in the CDR3. V shed 1 base and J shed 2 bases, with 10 bases lying between them. Germline V gene data show CDR1 as LGHDT and CDR2 as YNNKEL (reference sequence). CDR3 sequence reads: CASSQGGRITDTQYF. CDR3 sequence (DNA): TGTGCCAGCAGCCAAGGGGGGAGGATCACAGATACGCAGTATTTT.

Comment on this clonotype: One junction end disagrees with the germline gene, perhaps due to a read error. V and J are TRBV18 and TRBJ2-1; a possible D gene is TRBD2 (5 bases). Germline V gene data show CDR1 as KGHSH and CDR2 as LQKENI. The CDR3 length is 14 residues. CDR3 residues: CVSSPGGPYNEQFF. CDR3 nucleotide sequence: TGTGTCAGCTCACCAGGAGGACCTTACAATGAGCAGTTCTTC.

This clonotype was recorded at least ten times. This chain links TRBV7-9 with TRBJ2-2; 9 positions agree with TRBD1. CDR3 length equals 16 residues. Germline lookup yields CDR1 SEHNR and CDR2 FQNEAQ (reference sequence). V dropped 4 bases and J dropped 1; count of bases not matched to a gene: 4. The CDR3 DNA sequence: TGTGCCAGCAGCTCGCGGACAGGGGTGAACACCGGGGAGCTGTTTTTT. It specifies CASSSRTGVNTGELFF.

In its sample, this clonotype ranks as medium-sized. The chain recombines TRBV12-3 or TRBV12-4 with TRBJ2-7; D is perhaps TRBD1 (6 bases). The CDR3 length is 15 residues. Trimming removed 6 bases at V and 2 bases at J, with 17 bases between. CDR3 region: CASSPQQGPTYEQYF. DNA for the CDR3: TGTGCCAGCAGCCCCCAACAGGGTCCCACCTACGAGCAGTACTTC.

This clonotype was observed at least ten times. The chain recombines TRBV19 with TRBJ2-3; 7 bases line up with TRBD1. CDR3 length equals 17 residues. J was trimmed by 4 bases and V by 3 bases; bases with no gene match: 13. The germline V gene has CDR1 LNHDA and CDR2 SQIVND (reference sequence). The CDR3 nucleotides read TGTGCCAGTAGTATGCAAAGAAGGACAGGCGTCCCAGATACGCAGTATTTT. This encodes CASSMQRRTGVPDTQYF.

This chain uses TRBV28 with TRBJ1-5; D is uncertain. Trimming took 2 bases from V and 0 from J, leaving 8 bases between them. Looked up from germline, CDR1 is MDHEN and CDR2 is SYDVKM. The length of the CDR3 is 15 residues. The chain's CDR3 is CASSLRIHSNQPQHF. The CDR3 nucleotides read TGTGCCAGCAGTTTAAGAATTCATAGCAATCAGCCCCAGCATTTT. Supplemented by reference TRBV28 and TRBJ1-5, the full variable domain reads DVKVTQSSRYLVKRTGEKVFLECVQDMDHENMFWYRQDPGLGLRLIYFSYDVKMKEKGDIPEGYSVSREKKERFSLILESASTNQTSMYLCASSLRIHSNQPQHFGDGTRLSIL.

This clonotype is medium-sized in the sample. This chain links TRBV7-9 with TRBJ1-1, with D unresolved. Trimming pared 6 bases from V and 0 bases from J, leaving 8 bases between. Germline CDR1 is SEHNR and CDR2 is FQNEAQ (reference sequence). The CDR3 runs to 13 residues. CDR3 sequence reads: CASSPSVNTEAFF. CDR3 nucleotides: TGTGCCAGCAGTCCCTCAGTGAACACTGAAGCTTTCTTT.